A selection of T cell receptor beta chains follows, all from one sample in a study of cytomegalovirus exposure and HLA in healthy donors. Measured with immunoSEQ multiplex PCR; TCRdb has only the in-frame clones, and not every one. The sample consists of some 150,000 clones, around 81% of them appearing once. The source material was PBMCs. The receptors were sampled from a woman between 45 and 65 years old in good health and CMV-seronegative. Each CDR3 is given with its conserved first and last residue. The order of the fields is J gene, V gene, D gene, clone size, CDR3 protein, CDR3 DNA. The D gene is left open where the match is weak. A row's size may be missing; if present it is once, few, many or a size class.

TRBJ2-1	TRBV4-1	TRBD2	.	CASSPQRGTLSGEQFF	TGCGCCAGCAGCCCACAGCGGGGAACGCTTTCCGGTGAGCAGTTCTTC
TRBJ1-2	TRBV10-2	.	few	CASSERGNYGYTF	TGCGCCAGCAGTGAACGGGGAAACTATGGCTACACCTTC
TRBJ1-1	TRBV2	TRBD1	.	CASRGQGWPEAFF	TGTGCCAGCAGAGGACAGGGATGGCCTGAAGCTTTCTTT
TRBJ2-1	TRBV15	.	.	CATSARDGSDEQFF	TGTGCCACCAGCGCCCGCGACGGGTCCGATGAGCAGTTCTTC
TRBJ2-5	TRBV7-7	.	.	CASSLSGGTSETQYF	TGTGCCAGCAGCTTATCGGGGGGCACTAGCGAGACCCAGTACTTC
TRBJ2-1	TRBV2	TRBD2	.	CASSSRTSGRDLLF	TGTGCCAGCAGCAGTAGGACTAGCGGGAGGGATTTGCTCTTC
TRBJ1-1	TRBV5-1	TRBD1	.	CASSGGQRNTEAFF	TGCGCCAGCAGCGGGGGACAGAGAAACACTGAAGCTTTCTTT
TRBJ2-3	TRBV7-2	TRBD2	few	CASSLGLAGNTQYF	TGTGCCAGCAGCTTAGGACTAGCGGGGAATACGCAGTATTTT
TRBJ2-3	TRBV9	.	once	CASSVDGANTDTQYF	TGTGCCAGCAGCGTAGATGGGGCGAACACAGATACGCAGTATTTT
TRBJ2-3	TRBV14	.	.	CASSQDLAGPSTDTQYF	TGTGCCAGCAGCCAAGATCTCGCGGGGCCTAGCACAGATACGCAGTATTTT
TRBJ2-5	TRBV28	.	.	CASSPWTAQETQYF	TGTGCCAGCAGTCCCTGGACAGCCCAAGAGACCCAGTACTTC
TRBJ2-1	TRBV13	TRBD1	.	CASSPGTGPSYNEQFF	TGTGCCAGCAGCCCCGGGACAGGGCCCTCCTACAATGAGCAGTTCTTC
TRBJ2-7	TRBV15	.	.	CATSRDRGYEQYF	TGTGCCACCAGCAGAGATAGGGGCTACGAGCAGTACTTC
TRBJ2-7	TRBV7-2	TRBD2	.	CASSSTSGPYEQYF	TGTGCCAGCAGCTCAACTAGCGGACCCTACGAGCAGTACTTC
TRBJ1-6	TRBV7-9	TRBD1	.	CASTLGQSNSPLHF	TGTGCCAGCACACTGGGACAGTCTAATTCACCCCTCCACTTT
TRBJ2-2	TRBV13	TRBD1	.	CASSFQGVEARTGELFF	TGTGCCAGCAGCTTTCAGGGGGTTGAGGCTCGAACCGGGGAGCTGTTTTTT
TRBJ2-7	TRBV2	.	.	CASSDTTYEQYF	TGTGCCAGCAGTGACACTACCTACGAGCAGTACTTC